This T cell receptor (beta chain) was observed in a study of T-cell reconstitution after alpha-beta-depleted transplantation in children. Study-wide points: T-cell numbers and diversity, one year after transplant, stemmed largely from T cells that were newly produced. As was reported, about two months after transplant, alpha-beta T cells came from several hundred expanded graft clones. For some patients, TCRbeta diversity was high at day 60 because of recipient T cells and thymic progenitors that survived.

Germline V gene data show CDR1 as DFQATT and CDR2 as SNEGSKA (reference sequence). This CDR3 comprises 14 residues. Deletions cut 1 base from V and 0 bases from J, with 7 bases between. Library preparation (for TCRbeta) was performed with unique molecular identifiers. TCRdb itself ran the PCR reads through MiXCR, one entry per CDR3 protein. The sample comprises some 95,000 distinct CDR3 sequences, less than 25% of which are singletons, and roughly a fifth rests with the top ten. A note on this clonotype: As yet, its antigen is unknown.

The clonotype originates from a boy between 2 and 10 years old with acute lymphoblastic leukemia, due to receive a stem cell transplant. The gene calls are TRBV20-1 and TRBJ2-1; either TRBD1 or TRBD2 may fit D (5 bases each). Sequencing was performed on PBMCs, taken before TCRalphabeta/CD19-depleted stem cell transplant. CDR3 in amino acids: CSARAGSSYNEQFF. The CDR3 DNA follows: TGCAGTGCTAGAGCAGGGAGCTCCTACAATGAGCAGTTCTTC.